The 12 T cell receptor beta chains given below trace back to one sample, sequenced in a study of blood T cell repertoires in COVID-19. Profiled with immunoSEQ multiplex PCR; TCRdb holds only in-frame clones, not every one. The sample records 200,000 to 250,000 clones, around 83% being singletons. Sequenced input: peripheral blood. The receptors here all came from a woman aged 50 to 60 with acute or convalescent COVID-19.

The V and J genes are TRBV6-5 and TRBJ1-1, with D maybe TRBD1 (6 bases). The CDR3 is 14 residues long. In germline, CDR1 is MNHEY, CDR2 SVGAGI. Trimming pared 7 bases from V and 2 bases from J, leaving 14 bases between. The CDR3 region has the DNA TGTGCCAGCAACGCCCCGACAGGTAACACTGAAGCTTTCTTT. Amino acids: CASNAPTGNTEAFF.

This clone was counted a single time. V usage is TRBV5-1 and J usage is TRBJ2-1; TRBD2 agrees at 10 bases. V dropped 1 base and J dropped 3; count of bases not matched to a gene: 16. The CDR3 is made up of 20 amino acids. CDR1 is SGHRS, CDR2 YFSETQ, per germline. The CDR3 sequence is CASSLSIRLAGEIGYNEQFF. For the CDR3, the DNA is TGCGCCAGCAGCTTGTCAATTCGGCTAGCGGGAGAAATTGGCTACAATGAGCAGTTCTTC.

As to this clone: Other DNA sequences of this sample code for an identical CDR3. The gene calls are TRBV3-1 (or the pseudogene TRBV3-2) and TRBJ2-1; 11 bases agree with TRBD2. The CDR3 is 15 residues long. V lost 7 bases and J lost 7; bases outside the gene matches: 9. Germline V lookup: CDR1 LGHDT, CDR2 YNNKEL (reference sequence). In nucleotides, the CDR3 is TGTGCCAGCACCCTAACTAGCGGGAGAAAGAATGAGCAGTTCTTC. Amino acid sequence: CASTLTSGRKNEQFF.

The chain carries TRBV5-1 and TRBJ1-1; weak D call: TRBD1 (6 bases). Germline values: CDR1 SGHRS, CDR2 YFSETQ. The V end was cut by 7 bases, the J end by 3 bases, with 16 bases between. The CDR3 length is 14 residues. The DNA of the CDR3 is TGCGCCAGCTGGGGGGGCTCAACATACACTGAAGCTTTCTTT. It is translated as CASWGGSTYTEAFF.

The gene calls are TRBV16 and TRBJ1-3, with D possibly matching TRBD1 (5 bases). The V end was cut by 0 bases, the J end by 0 bases, with 9 bases between. This CDR3 is built from 16 residues. Germline CDR1 and CDR2: KGHSY and FQNENV. Written as DNA, the CDR3 is TGTGCCAGCAGCCAATCGACAGTTCTCTCTGGAAACACCATATATTTT. Protein product: CASSQSTVLSGNTIYF. The full variable domain, completed using reference TRBV16 and TRBJ1-3, is GEEVAQTPKHLVRGEGQKAKLYCAPIKGHSYVFWYQQVLKNEFKFLISFQNENVFDETGMPKERFSAKCLPNSPCSLEIQATKLEDSAVYFCASSQSTVLSGNTIYFGEGSWLTVV.

The chain employs TRBV5-1 and TRBJ1-2; D gene unclear. Germline V CDR1 and CDR2: SGHRS, YFSETQ. V lost 0 bases, J lost 2 bases, and 11 bases lay in between. This CDR3 contains 15 residues. The chain's CDR3 is CASSLGAATNYGYTF. The CDR3 nucleotides read TGCGCCAGCAGCTTGGGGGCAGCAACCAACTATGGCTACACCTTC.

The table lists this clone with a count of one. The rearrangement uses TRBV13 and TRBJ2-1; 13 bases align to TRBD2. The CDR3 is 19 residues long. Germline loops: CDR1 PRHDT, CDR2 FYEKMQ (reference sequence). The J segment lost 0 bases and the V segment lost 5 bases, leaving 10 bases of the junction unmatched. The CDR3 sequence is CASSPAGTSGVLSYNEQFF. The CDR3 DNA sequence: TGTGCCAGCAGCCCCGCCGGGACTAGCGGGGTCCTCTCCTACAATGAGCAGTTCTTC. The whole variable domain, filled in from reference TRBV13 and TRBJ2-1, reads AAGVIQSPRHLIKEKRETATLKCYPIPRHDTVYWYQQGPGQDPQFLISFYEKMQSDKGSIPDRFSAQQFSDYHSELNMSSLELGDSALYFCASSPAGTSGVLSYNEQFFGPGTRLTVL.

The CDR3 coding sequence is TGCGCCAGCAGCTTCGAAGCGGACGAAAAACTGTTTTTT. Residues: CASSFEADEKLFF. V gene TRBV5-1 combines with J gene TRBJ1-4; no clear D. The CDR3 has 13 residues. V shed 2 bases and J shed 8 bases, with 10 bases lying between them. The germline gives CDR1 SGHRS, CDR2 YFSETQ.

This clone showed up just once. The rearrangement links TRBV25-1 to TRBJ2-7; a possible D gene is TRBD1 (5 bases). CDR3 length: 12 residues. V lost 8 bases to trimming and J lost 5 bases, with 13 bases between them. The germline gives CDR1 MGHDK, CDR2 SYGVNS. The CDR3 sequence is CASGAPGNEQYF. The CDR3 coding sequence is TGTGCCAGCGGGGCCCCAGGCAACGAGCAGTACTTC.

CDR3 in DNA: TGTGCCAGCACGAGGTGGCAGGGCTCTGAAGCTTTCTTT. As protein: CASTRWQGSEAFF. The chain recombines TRBV27 with TRBJ1-1, with TRBD1 as a possible D gene (5 bases). V was shortened by 7 bases and J by 6 bases, with 15 bases between the two germline ends. Germline CDR1 reads MNHEY; CDR2 reads SMNVEV (reference sequence). The CDR3 is made up of 13 amino acids.

This chain links TRBV5-1 with TRBJ2-7; a possible D gene is TRBD2 (5 bases). Trimming shortened V by 0 bases and J by 0 bases, and 10 bases separated the two germline ends. The CDR3 runs 15 residues. The germline V gene encodes CDR1 SGHRS and CDR2 YFSETQ. In DNA form, the CDR3 reads TGCGCCAGCAGCTTGGCCCGGGATGTCTCCTACGAGCAGTACTTC. Translating it yields CASSLARDVSYEQYF.

The rearrangement links TRBV25-1 to TRBJ2-3; 7 bases agree with TRBD1. V was clipped by 6 bases and J by 1 base; unmatched bases: 1. Germline-derived CDR1 and CDR2 are MGHDK and SYGVNS. The CDR3 runs 13 residues. The DNA of the CDR3 is TGTGCCAGCAGGGGGACAGGCACAGATACGCAGTATTTT. Translation: CASRGTGTDTQYF.